The T cell receptor beta chain under discussion was sequenced for a study of beta chain features in type 1 diabetes. Sequenced material consisted of expressed TCRB transcripts (all of the isolated RNA was reverse transcribed). The data were produced by immunoSEQ multiplex PCR, yet TCRdb's version contains in-frame clones alone and is incomplete. There are fewer than 900,000 clones in the sample; about 17% occur only once, and 0.02% to 0.025% lies in the top ten. CDR1 SGHDT and CDR2 YYEEEE come from the germline V gene. With V trimmed by 3 bases and J by 3 bases, 5 bases remained unmatched. This CDR3 comprises 14 residues. This clone was seen a few times.

This sequence originates from a young woman in good health. The V and J genes are TRBV5-6 and TRBJ1-2; 7 bases agree with TRBD1. Sequenced input: naive CD4+ T cells from blood. CDR3: CASSSRQGYYGYTF. CDR3 nucleotides: TGTGCCAGCAGCTCGCGACAGGGTTACTATGGCTACACCTTC.